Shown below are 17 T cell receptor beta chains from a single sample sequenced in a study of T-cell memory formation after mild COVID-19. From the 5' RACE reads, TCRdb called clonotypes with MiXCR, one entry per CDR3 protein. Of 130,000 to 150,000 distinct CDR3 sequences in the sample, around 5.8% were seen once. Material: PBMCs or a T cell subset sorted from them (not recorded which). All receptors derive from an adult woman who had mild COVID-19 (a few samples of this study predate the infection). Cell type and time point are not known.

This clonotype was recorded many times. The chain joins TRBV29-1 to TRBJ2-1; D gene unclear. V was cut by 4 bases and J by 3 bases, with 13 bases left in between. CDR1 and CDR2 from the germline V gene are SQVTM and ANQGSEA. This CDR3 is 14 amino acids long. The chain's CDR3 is CSVGVQWGYNEQFF. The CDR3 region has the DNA TGCAGCGTTGGTGTTCAGTGGGGCTACAATGAGCAGTTCTTC.

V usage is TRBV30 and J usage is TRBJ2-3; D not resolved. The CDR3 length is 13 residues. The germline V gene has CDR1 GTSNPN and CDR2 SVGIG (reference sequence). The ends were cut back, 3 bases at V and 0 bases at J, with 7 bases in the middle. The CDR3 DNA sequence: TGTGCCTGGAGCGGAAAAAGCACAGATACGCAGTATTTT. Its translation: CAWSGKSTDTQYF. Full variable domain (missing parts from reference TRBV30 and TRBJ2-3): SQTIHQWPATLVQPVGSPLSLECTVEGTSNPNLYWYRQAAGRGLQLLFYSVGIGQISSEVPQNLSASRPQDRQFILSSKKLLLSDSGFYLCAWSGKSTDTQYFGPGTRLTVL.

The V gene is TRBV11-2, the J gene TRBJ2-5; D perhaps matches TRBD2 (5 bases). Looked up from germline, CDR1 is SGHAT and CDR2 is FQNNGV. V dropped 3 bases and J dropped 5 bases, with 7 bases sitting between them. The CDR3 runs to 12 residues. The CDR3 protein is CASSFGSETQYF. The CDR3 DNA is TGTGCCAGCAGCTTTGGGAGCGAGACCCAGTACTTC. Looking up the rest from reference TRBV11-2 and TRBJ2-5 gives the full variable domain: EAGVAQSPRYKIIEKRQSVAFWCNPISGHATLYWYQQILGQGPKLLIQFQNNGVVDDSQLPKDRFSAERLKGVDSTLKIQPAKLEDSAVYLCASSFGSETQYFGPGTRLLVL.

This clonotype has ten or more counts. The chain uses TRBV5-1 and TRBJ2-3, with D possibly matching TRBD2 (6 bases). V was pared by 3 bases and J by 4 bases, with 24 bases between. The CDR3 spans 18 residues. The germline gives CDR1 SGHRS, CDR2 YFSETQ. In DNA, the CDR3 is TGCGCCAGCAGCTGGGTAAGCGGGTCTCCCGTCGGGGCAGATACGCAGTATTTT. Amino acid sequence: CASSWVSGSPVGADTQYF. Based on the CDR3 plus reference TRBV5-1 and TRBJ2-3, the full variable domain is KAGVTQTPRYLIKTRGQQVTLSCSPISGHRSVSWYQQTPGQGLQFLFEYFSETQRNKGNFPGRFSGRQFSNSRSEMNVSTLELGDSALYLCASSWVSGSPVGADTQYFGPGTRLTVL.

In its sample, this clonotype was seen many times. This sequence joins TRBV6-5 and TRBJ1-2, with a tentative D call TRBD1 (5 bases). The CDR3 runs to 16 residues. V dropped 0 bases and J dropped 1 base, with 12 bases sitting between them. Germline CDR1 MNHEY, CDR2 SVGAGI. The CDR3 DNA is TGTGCCAGCAGTTACTCTCTCCGACAGTATAACTATGGCTACACCTTC. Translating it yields CASSYSLRQYNYGYTF.

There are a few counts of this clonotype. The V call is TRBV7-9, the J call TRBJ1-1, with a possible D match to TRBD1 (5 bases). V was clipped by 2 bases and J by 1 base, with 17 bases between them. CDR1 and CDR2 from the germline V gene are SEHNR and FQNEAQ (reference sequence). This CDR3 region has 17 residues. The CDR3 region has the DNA TGTGCCAGCAGCTTACCGACGACAGAACTATCGAACACTGAAGCTTTCTTT. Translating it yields CASSLPTTELSNTEAFF.

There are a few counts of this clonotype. The DNA for the CDR3 is TGCAGCGTGGGAAGCGGGAGGTATGGAAACATTCAGTACTTC. Translation gives CSVGSGRYGNIQYF. V and J are TRBV29-1 and TRBJ2-4, with TRBD2 identical over 9 bases. There are 14 residues in the CDR3. V was clipped by 6 bases and J by 6 bases; unmatched bases: 9. CDR1 and CDR2 from the germline V gene are SQVTM and ANQGSEA.

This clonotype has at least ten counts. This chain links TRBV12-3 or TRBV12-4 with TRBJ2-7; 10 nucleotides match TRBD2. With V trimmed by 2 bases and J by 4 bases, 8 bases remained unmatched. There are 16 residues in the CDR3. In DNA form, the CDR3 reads TGTGCCAGCAGTTTATACCCTAGCGGGAGCCTTTACGAGCAGTACTTC. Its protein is CASSLYPSGSLYEQYF.

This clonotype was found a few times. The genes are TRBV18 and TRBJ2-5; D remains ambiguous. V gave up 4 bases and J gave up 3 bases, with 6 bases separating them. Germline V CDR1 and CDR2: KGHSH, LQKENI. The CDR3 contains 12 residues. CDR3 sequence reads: CASSQGEETQYF. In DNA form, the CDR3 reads TGTGCCAGCTCACAGGGCGAAGAGACCCAGTACTTC. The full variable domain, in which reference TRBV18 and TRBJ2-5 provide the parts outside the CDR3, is NAGVMQNPRHLVRRRGQEARLRCSPMKGHSHVYWYRQLPEEGLKFMVYLQKENIIDESGMPKERFSAEFPKEGPSILRIQQVVRGDSAAYFCASSQGEETQYFGPGTRLLVL.

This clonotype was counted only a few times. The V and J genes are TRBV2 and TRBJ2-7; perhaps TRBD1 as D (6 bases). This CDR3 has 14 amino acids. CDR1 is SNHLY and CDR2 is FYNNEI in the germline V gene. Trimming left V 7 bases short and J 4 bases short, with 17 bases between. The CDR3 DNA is TGTGCCAGCACCCTAGACAGGTGGAGTTACGAGCAGTACTTC. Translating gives CASTLDRWSYEQYF.

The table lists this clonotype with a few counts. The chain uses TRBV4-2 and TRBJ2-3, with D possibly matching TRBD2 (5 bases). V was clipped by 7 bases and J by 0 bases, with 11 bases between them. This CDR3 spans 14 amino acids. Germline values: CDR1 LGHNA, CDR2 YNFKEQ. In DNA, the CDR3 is TGTGCCAGCAAGGAAAGCGGTAGCACAGATACGCAGTATTTT. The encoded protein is CASKESGSTDTQYF.

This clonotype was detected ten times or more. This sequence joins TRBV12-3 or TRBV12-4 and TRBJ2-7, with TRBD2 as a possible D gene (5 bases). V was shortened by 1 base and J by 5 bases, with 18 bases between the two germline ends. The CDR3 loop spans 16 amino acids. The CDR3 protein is CASSLVGTRVFHEQYF. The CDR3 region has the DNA TGTGCCAGCAGTTTAGTCGGCACTAGAGTCTTTCACGAGCAGTACTTC.

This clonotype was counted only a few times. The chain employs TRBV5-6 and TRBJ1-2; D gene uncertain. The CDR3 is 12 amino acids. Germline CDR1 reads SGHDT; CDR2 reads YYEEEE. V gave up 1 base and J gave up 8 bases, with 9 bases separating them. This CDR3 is CASSLSGPGYTF. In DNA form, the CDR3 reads TGTGCCAGCAGCTTGTCAGGACCCGGCTACACCTTC.

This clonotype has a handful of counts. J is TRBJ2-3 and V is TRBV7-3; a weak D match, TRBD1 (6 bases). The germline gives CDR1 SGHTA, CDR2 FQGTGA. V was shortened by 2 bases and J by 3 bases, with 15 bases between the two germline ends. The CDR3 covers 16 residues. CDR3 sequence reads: CASSLGTGLQTDTQYF. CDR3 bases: TGTGCCAGCAGCTTAGGTACAGGGTTACAAACAGATACGCAGTATTTT.

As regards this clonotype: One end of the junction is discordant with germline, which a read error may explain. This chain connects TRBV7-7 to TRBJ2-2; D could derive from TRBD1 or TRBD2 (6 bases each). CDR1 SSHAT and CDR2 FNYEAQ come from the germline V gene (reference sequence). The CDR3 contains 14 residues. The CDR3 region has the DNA TGTGCTAGCAGCGCCCAACAGGGAGGCGGGGAGCTGTTTTTT. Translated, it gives CASSAQQGGGELFF.

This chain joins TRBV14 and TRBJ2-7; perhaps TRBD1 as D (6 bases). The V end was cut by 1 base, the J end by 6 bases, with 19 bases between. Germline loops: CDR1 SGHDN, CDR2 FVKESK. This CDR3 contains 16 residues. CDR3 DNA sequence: TGTGCCAGCAGCCAAGTGCAGGGGATCACCACAGGCGAGCAGTACTTC. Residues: CASSQVQGITTGEQYF. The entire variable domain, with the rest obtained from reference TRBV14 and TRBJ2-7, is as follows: EAGVTQFPSHSVIEKGQTVTLRCDPISGHDNLYWYRRVMGKEIKFLLHFVKESKQDESGMPNNRFLAERTGGTYSTLKVQPAELEDSGVYFCASSQVQGITTGEQYFGPGTRLTVT.

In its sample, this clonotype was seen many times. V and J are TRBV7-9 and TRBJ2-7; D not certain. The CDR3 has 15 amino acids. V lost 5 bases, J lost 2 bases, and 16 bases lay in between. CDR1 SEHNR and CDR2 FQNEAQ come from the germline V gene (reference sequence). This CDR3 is CASSTAASRPYEQYF. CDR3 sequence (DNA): TGTGCCAGCAGCACCGCCGCGAGCCGGCCCTACGAGCAGTACTTC.